These T cell receptor beta chains were read from a single sample in a study of response to subunit inactivated influenza vaccine. TCRdb passed the RT-PCR reads through MiXCR, listing each CDR3 protein once. The table records more than 250,000 distinct CDR3 sequences, around a fifth of them present only once. Here the sequenced sample was PBMCs from blood, taken around 22 months after vaccination. These TCRs come from a man between 50 and 69 years old who received an inactivated influenza vaccine. The CDR3 runs from the conserved cysteine through the conserved F or W. A D gene is named only where the DNA matches it firmly. Expanded clones are given a class, and other clones once, few, many or no size at all.

>.|TRBV29-1|few|TRBJ2-3
TGCAGCGGCCGGAACCCTAGCACAGATACGCAGTATTTT
CSGRNPSTDTQYF
>.|TRBV19|.|TRBJ1-1
TGTGCCAGTAGTAAACGTTCGGCTGCGAACACTGAAGCTTTCTTT
CASSKRSAANTEAFF
>.|TRBV5-1|many|TRBJ1-1
TGCGCCAGCAGCTTGGAAGTATCGGGGACTGAAGCTTTCTTT
CASSLEVSGTEAFF
>.|TRBV2|many|TRBJ1-1
TGTGCCAGCAGTGATCCACACGACAGGAGGAGGAAAACTGAAGCTTTCTTT
CASSDPHDRRRKTEAFF
>.|TRBV7-9|few|TRBJ1-3
TGTGCCAGCAGCTCATACCGGGGATCCATAAGCGCCGGCATATATTTT
CASSSYRGSISAGIYF
>.|TRBV2|many|TRBJ2-1
TGTGCCAGCAGTGGGGGACTTTTCTACAATGAGCAGTTCTTC
CASSGGLFYNEQFF
>.|TRBV20-1|.|TRBJ2-7
TGCAGTGGGACCCGAACCTACGAGCAGTACTTC
CSGTRTYEQYF
>TRBD1|TRBV7-9|few|TRBJ1-1
TGTGCCAGCAGCCCCCGGACAGGGGGGGGTGCCACTGAAGCTTTCTTT
CASSPRTGGGATEAFF
>.|TRBV12-3/TRBV12-4|.|TRBJ1-1
TGTGCCAGCAGTTTCGGGGCCGACCTTGTGGCTTTCTTT
CASSFGADLVAFF
>.|TRBV19|.|TRBJ2-5
TGTGCCAGTAAGACCGGGGGAGGAGAGACCCAGTACTTC
CASKTGGGETQYF
>.|TRBV6-1|few|TRBJ1-1
TGTGCCAGCATCTTACCAACGGGGCAGGGGACTGAAGCTTTCTTT
CASILPTGQGTEAFF
>.|TRBV19|few|TRBJ2-1
TGTGCCAGTATATCAGGGGTGGGCTACAATGAGCAGTTCTTC
CASISGVGYNEQFF
>TRBD2|TRBV10-2|.|TRBJ2-1
TGCGCCAGCAGACGGGGGGGCAGCAATGAGCAGTTCTTC
CASRRGGSNEQFF
>.|TRBV28|many|TRBJ1-1
TGTGCCAGCAGTTTAACCTCTCCGGCAGGGGTGGTTTACACTGAAGCTTTCTTT
CASSLTSPAGVVYTEAFF
>TRBD1|TRBV27|many|TRBJ1-5
TGTGCCAGCAAGGAAACCGGGACAGGGGGCTTGGCCCAGCATTTT
CASKETGTGGLAQHF
>.|TRBV29-1|.|TRBJ2-7
TGCAGCGTTGCTCAGGGAGGCGAGCAGTACTTC
CSVAQGGEQYF
>TRBD1|TRBV3-1|.|TRBJ1-6
TGTGCCAGCAGCCCTTGGACAGGGGATAATTCACCCCTCCACTTT
CASSPWTGDNSPLHF
>TRBD1|TRBV29-1|few|TRBJ2-5
TGCAGCGTTGGGGACAGGGTAGGGACCCAGTACTTC
CSVGDRVGTQYF
>TRBD1|TRBV4-3|.|TRBJ1-2
TGCGCCAGCAGCCAGACCGGGACAGGCCTCCCCTATGGCTACACCTTC
CASSQTGTGLPYGYTF
>.|TRBV12-3/TRBV12-4|few|TRBJ2-5
TGTGCCAGCAGTCGGGACTTACAAGAGACCCAGTACTTC
CASSRDLQETQYF
>.|TRBV28|few|TRBJ2-3
TGTGCCAGCAGTTTATTGGGCCTCGCAGATACGCAGTATTTT
CASSLLGLADTQYF
>.|TRBV6-5|few|TRBJ2-7
TGTGCCAGCAGTTACTCGATTGGAGGGGACCCCAACGAGCAGTACTTC
CASSYSIGGDPNEQYF
>.|TRBV18|few|TRBJ1-4
TGTGCCAGCTCCCCCGACCAGGGAGCTAATGAAAAACTGTTTTTT
CASSPDQGANEKLFF
>TRBD1|TRBV10-3|few|TRBJ2-7
TGTGCCATCAGTACCGGGACAGAGTACGAGCAGTACTTC
CAISTGTEYEQYF
>.|TRBV6-1|.|TRBJ2-3
TGTGCCAGCACGGGACCTTTCACAGATACGCAGTATTTT
CASTGPFTDTQYF
>.|TRBV5-1|few|TRBJ2-7
TGCGCCAGCAGCTTGGTGGCAGGGAGCTCCTACGAGCAGTACTTC
CASSLVAGSSYEQYF
>TRBD1|TRBV2|few|TRBJ1-6
TGTGCCAGCAGTGAAAGCAGACAGGGGGCAAGTAGTTCACCCCTCCACTTT
CASSESRQGASSSPLHF
>.|TRBV7-8|few|TRBJ1-5
TGTGCCAGCAGCTTAGACTACGATCAGCCCCAGCATTTT
CASSLDYDQPQHF
>.|TRBV28|.|TRBJ2-7
TGTGCCAGCAGTGCCCGTTGGGGGCCCCTCTCCTACGAGCAGTACTTC
CASSARWGPLSYEQYF
>.|TRBV7-6|few|TRBJ2-7
TGTGCCAGCAGCCCCCGGGACGAGGACGAGCAGTACTTC
CASSPRDEDEQYF
>.|TRBV30|few|TRBJ1-2
TGTGCCCGTATTTCTTCGGGTAATTATGGCTACACCTTC
CARISSGNYGYTF
>TRBD2|TRBV29-1|few|TRBJ2-3
TGCAGCCCCGTTCTAGCGGGCCTTAGCACAGATACGCAGTATTTT
CSPVLAGLSTDTQYF
>.|TRBV3-1|few|TRBJ2-7
TGTGCCAGCAGCTCAGGGGGGATTAGCGGCTCCTACGAGCAGTACTTC
CASSSGGISGSYEQYF
>.|TRBV4-3|.|TRBJ2-5
TGCGCCAGCAGCCAAGAGGTGCGGCTAGAGACCCAGTACTTC
CASSQEVRLETQYF
>.|TRBV7-9|once|TRBJ2-1
TGTGCCAGCAGCTTCAGACAGAGAACCTACAATGAGCAGTTCTTC
CASSFRQRTYNEQFF
>TRBD2|TRBV6-5|few|TRBJ2-1
TGTGCCAGCAGTTACGCCGGGACTAGCGGGAAGGGTGAGCAGTTCTTC
CASSYAGTSGKGEQFF
>.|TRBV11-2|few|TRBJ1-4
TGTGCCAGCAGCTACCACAGTGCAACTAATGAAAAACTGTTTTTT
CASSYHSATNEKLFF
>.|TRBV15|few|TRBJ2-7
TGTGCCACCAGCAGAGATATCGGCCCTTACGAGCAGTACTTC
CATSRDIGPYEQYF
>TRBD1|TRBV25-1|few|TRBJ1-4
TGTGCCAGCAGCATGCCGGGACAGGGCGCAGAACTGTTTTTT
CASSMPGQGAELFF
>.|TRBV7-2|.|TRBJ2-6
TGTGCCAGCAGCCCGACAGGAGGGGTTGGGGCCAACGTCCTGACTTTC
CASSPTGGVGANVLTF
>TRBD2|TRBV28|few|TRBJ2-7
TGTGCCAGCACCAGACTAGCGGGAGGAAATTACGAGCAGTACTTC
CASTRLAGGNYEQYF
>TRBD2|TRBV5-6|many|TRBJ2-1
TGTGCCAGCAGCACCGGGACTAGCGGATACAATGAGCAGTTCTTC
CASSTGTSGYNEQFF
>.|TRBV7-6|few|TRBJ2-1
TGTGCCAGCAGCTTATGGGGCGGATATGAGCAGTTCTTC
CASSLWGGYEQFF
>.|TRBV5-1|.|TRBJ2-2
TGCGCCAGCAGCTTGCTCTCATCAAACACCGGGGAGCTGTTTTTT
CASSLLSSNTGELFF
>.|TRBV6-1|few|TRBJ1-1
TGTGCCAGCACACCGGGACGGCTGAACACTGAAGCTTTCTTT
CASTPGRLNTEAFF
>.|TRBV5-4|few|TRBJ1-5
TGTGCCAGCAGCAAGGGACCTGAGGGCAATCAGCCCCAGCATTTT
CASSKGPEGNQPQHF